The entry that follows covers one T cell receptor (beta chain) sequence. Source study methods: The assay estimated nucleated cells by amplifying reference gene primers. The table came from immunoSEQ multiplex PCR; TCRdb's copy has only in-frame clones and leaves some out. The DNA was the basis for D and trimming; V, J and clone size are from that table. The table lists about 260,000 clones, 87% of them singletons, with 1.5% in the top ten. Germline V lookup: CDR1 ENHRY, CDR2 SYGVKD. Deletions cut 4 bases from V and 4 bases from J, with 14 bases between. The CDR3 covers 14 residues. This sample was included in a study of blood T cell repertoires in COVID-19. In the study overall: The United States, Italy and Spain provided the acute and convalescent COVID-19 samples. From T cells, B-cell-depleted T cells, or PBMCs came the material, which was cDNA or gDNA.

The sequencing input was peripheral blood. The chain employs TRBV10-3 and TRBJ2-7; D unresolved. The clonotype originates from a middle-aged woman who had recovered from COVID-19. CDR3 in DNA: TGTGCCATCAGTGCTGAAAGTACAATTTACGAGCAGTACTTC. Translating gives CAISAESTIYEQYF.